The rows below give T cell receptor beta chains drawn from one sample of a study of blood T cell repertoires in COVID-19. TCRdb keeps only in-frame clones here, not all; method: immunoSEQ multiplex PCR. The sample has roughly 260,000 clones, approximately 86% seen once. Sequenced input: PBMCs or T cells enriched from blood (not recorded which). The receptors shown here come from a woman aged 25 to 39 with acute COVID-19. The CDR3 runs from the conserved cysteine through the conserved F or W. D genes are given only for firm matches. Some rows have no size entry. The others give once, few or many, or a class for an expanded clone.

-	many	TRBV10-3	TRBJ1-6	TGTGCCATCAGTGAGTTTCGCGGGACCTCCTATAATTCACCCCTCCACTTT	CAISEFRGTSYNSPLHF
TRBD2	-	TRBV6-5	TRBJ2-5	TGTGCCAGCAGTTACTTAGCGGGGGAAGGGAAGACCCAGTACTTC	CASSYLAGEGKTQYF
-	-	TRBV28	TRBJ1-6	TGTGCCAGCTCTGAATTGCCCACGGTTTATAATTCACCCCTCCACTTT	CASSELPTVYNSPLHF
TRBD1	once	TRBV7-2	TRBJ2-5	TGTGCCAGCAGCTTAGCGGGACAGGGCCAAGAGACCCAGTACTTC	CASSLAGQGQETQYF
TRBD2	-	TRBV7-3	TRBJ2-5	TGTGCCAGCAGCTTGGGCGGGGGGGCCGGTGAGACCCAGTACTTC	CASSLGGGAGETQYF
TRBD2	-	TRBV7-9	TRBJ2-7	TGTGCCAGCAGCCGAATAGCGGGAGGGCCTGAAGAGCAGTACTTC	CASSRIAGGPEEQYF
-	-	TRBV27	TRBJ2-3	TGTGCCAGCAGTTCTTTGGATACGCAGTATTTT	CASSSLDTQYF
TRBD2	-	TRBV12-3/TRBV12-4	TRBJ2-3	TGTGTCAGCTCCGTGGGGGGGACAGATACGCAGTATTTT	CVSSVGGTDTQYF
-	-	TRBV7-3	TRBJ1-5	TGTGCCAGCAGCTTCCGGCGGGGGAGAGACAGCCTCAATCAGCCCCAGCATTTT	CASSFRRGRDSLNQPQHF
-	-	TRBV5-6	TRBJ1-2	TGTGCCAGCAGCTTTCGCGGGGGGCTGATTAACTATGGCTACACCTTC	CASSFRGGLINYGYTF
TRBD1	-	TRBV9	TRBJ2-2	TGTGCCAGCAGCCCCTCGACAGGGGAGACCGGGGAGCTGTTTTTT	CASSPSTGETGELFF
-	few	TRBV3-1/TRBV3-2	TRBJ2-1	TGTGCCAGCAGCCAAGACGGACAGCCACACAATGAGCAGTTCTTC	CASSQDGQPHNEQFF
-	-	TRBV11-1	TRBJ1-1	TGTGCCAGCAGCTTACTAGCCGGCGCTGAAGCTTTCTTT	CASSLLAGAEAFF
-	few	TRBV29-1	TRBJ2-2	TGCAGCGTTGAGTCCAGTAACACCGGGGAGCTGTTTTTT	CSVESSNTGELFF
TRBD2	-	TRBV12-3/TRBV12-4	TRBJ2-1	TGTGCCAGCGCGGGGACTAGCGGGGGTGAGCAGTTCTTC	CASAGTSGGEQFF
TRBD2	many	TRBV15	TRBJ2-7	TGTGCCACCAGCAGAGATCTGGCGGGAGCGAACTACGAGCAGTACTTC	CATSRDLAGANYEQYF
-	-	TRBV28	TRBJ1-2	TGTGCCAGCAGTTTGCCAGGGCCCTATGGCTACACCTTC	CASSLPGPYGYTF
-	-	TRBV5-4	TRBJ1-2	TGTGCCAGCAGCTTGGCCGACAGGAACTATGGCTACACCTTC	CASSLADRNYGYTF
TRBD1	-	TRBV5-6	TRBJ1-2	TGTGCCAGCAGCCCTGACAGGGGGCGCGACTATGGCTACACCTTC	CASSPDRGRDYGYTF
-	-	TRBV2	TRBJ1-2	TGTGCCAGCAGGGACAGTGTGGACTATGGCTACACCTTC	CASRDSVDYGYTF
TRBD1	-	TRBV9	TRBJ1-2	TGTGCCAGCAGCGTCGTAGTCGAGCCGGACAGGCTCCGCTACACCTTC	CASSVVVEPDRLRYTF
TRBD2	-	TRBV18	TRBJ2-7	TGTGCCAGCTCACCACCACTAGCGGGGGGGAACGAGCAGTACTTC	CASSPPLAGGNEQYF
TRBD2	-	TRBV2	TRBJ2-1	TGTGCCATCTCTCGGCTAGCGGGGGGGACTGAGCAGTTCTTC	CAISRLAGGTEQFF
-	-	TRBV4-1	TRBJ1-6	TGCGCCAGCAGCGTGGCAGTTGATTCACCCCTCCACTTT	CASSVAVDSPLHF
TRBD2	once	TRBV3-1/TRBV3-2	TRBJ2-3	TGTGCCAGCAGCCAACGACTGATTAGCGGGAGCTCCACAGATACGCAGTATTTT	CASSQRLISGSSTDTQYF
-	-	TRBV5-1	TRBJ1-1	TGCGCCAGCAGCTTGGAACCCCCGGGGGGAAACACTGAAGCTTTCTTT	CASSLEPPGGNTEAFF
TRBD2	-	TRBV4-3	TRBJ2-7	TGCGCCAGCAGCCAAGGTGTTAGCGGGAGTTACGAGCAGTACTTC	CASSQGVSGSYEQYF
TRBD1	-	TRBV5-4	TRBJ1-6	TGTGCCAGCAGCCCTACAGGGGGCTATAATTCACCCCTCCACTTT	CASSPTGGYNSPLHF
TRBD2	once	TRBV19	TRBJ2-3	TGTGCCAGTGGTGGGACTAGCAACGGTCATACGCAGTATTTT	CASGGTSNGHTQYF
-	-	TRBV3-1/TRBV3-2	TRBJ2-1	TGTGCCAGCAGCCAAAGTCTCGGCAACAGGCTTAGGAAGCAGTTCTTC	CASSQSLGNRLRKQFF
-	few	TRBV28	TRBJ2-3	TGTGCCAGCGAGGACAAACAGGGAGGGTGGACAGATACGCAGTATTTT	CASEDKQGGWTDTQYF
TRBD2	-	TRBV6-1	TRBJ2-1	TGTGCCAGCAGTGAAGGCGGGAGGTACAATGAGCAGTTCTTC	CASSEGGRYNEQFF
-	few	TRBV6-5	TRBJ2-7	TGTGCCAGCAGCATCAGGGGAAACTCCTACGAGCAGTACTTC	CASSIRGNSYEQYF
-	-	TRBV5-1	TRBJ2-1	TGCGCCAGCAGCTTGGCGAGCGCATCCTACAATGAGCAGTTCTTC	CASSLASASYNEQFF
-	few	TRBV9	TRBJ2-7	TGTGCCAGCAGCGTAGGGGCAGGGAACGAGCAGTACTTC	CASSVGAGNEQYF
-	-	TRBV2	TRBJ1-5	TGTGCCAGCACCGGGATTAGGAACAATCAGCCCCAGCATTTT	CASTGIRNNQPQHF
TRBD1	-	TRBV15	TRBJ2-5	TGTGCCACCAGCACCTCGGGACAGGGGTTAGAGACCCAGTACTTC	CATSTSGQGLETQYF
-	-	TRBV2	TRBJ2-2	TGTGCCATCCTCCGGACACCGAACACCGGGGAGCTGTTTTTT	CAILRTPNTGELFF